This T cell receptor beta chain stems from a study of cytomegalovirus exposure and HLA in healthy donors (dated by TCRdb to the late 2010s). In the study overall: In an earlier analysis of some 550 of the donors, 250 to 350 Gb of sequence data and just under 120 million unique TCR beta sequences from roughly 190 million T cells were reported. Roughly 300 gigabases of sequencing data and some 85 million unique TCR sequences were included in an early release covering several hundred HLA-typed donors. All discovery cohort repertoires had been generated using a single sequencing platform. The T cell repertoires of several hundred subjects were profiled by immunosequencing and related to cytomegalovirus serostatus. The number of donors typed differed by locus, with 629-630 for A, B, C, DRB1 and DQB1, about 500 for DQA1, under 610 for DPA1, and 472 for DPB1. The study aimed to test whether cataloging public T cell receptors could reveal signatures of past pathogen exposure. HLA typing included class I and class II loci at four-digit resolution. Donor age, sex, ethnicity and CMV serostatus were compiled alongside the repertoire data. In a later analysis, previously published TCR beta repertoires from 600 to 850 donors were re-analyzed and high-resolution HLA genotyping was added so that TCR occurrence patterns could be studied. Of the 300 to 500 genotyped donors, 75% to 85% were placed in the genetic ancestry cluster associated with self-reported Caucasian donors. Because of strong linkage in the cohort, 4 to 6 DR-DQ haplotypes were treated as single units for association and clustering. The later analysis used no new phenotypic data to find candidate immune exposures, relying instead on TCR beta sequences and their occurrence across donors. Along with the approximately 600-subject first cohort, a separate validation cohort of around 120 different subjects was used. Genome-wide SNP genotypes for about 65% of the 666 donors were used in a later genetic analysis, which treated that subset as a discovery cohort. On average, around 200,000 unique TCR beta nucleotide sequences were sequenced per donor among 300 to 500 genotyped donors of the cohort, with roughly a sixth of those sequences being non-productive. An earlier analysis of nearly 600 of the donors applied high-throughput TCR beta sequencing to assess whether each TCR beta V gene segment acted as functional or pseudogenic. The study combined high-throughput TCR immunosequencing, statistical association of individual TCRs with disease status, and machine learning to predict cytomegalovirus infection status. Results and caveats for the whole study, not just this receptor: In vitro tests confirmed that a few of the cytomegalovirus-associated TCR beta chains recognize cytomegalovirus antigens. While some public TCRs were present in many individuals, most TCR sequences turned up only very rarely across donors. A total of 150 to 200 TCR beta chains were listed by the study as associated with cytomegalovirus. An earlier analysis of around 600 of the donors showed that most TCR beta V segments appeared in productive rearrangements either about 87% or about 30% of the time, which broadly matched IMGT annotations. A further reported finding was that TCR beta sequences accurately predicted the HLA-A and HLA-B alleles for most subjects in the first cohort. A later analysis associated 17,000 or so TCR beta sequences with specific HLA alleles at a false discovery rate of 0.05. A later analysis found that HLA-associated TCR beta chains were more clonally expanded and had lower generation probabilities than equally common non-associated chains. For the cohort, immune exposure information was limited to CMV serostatus. Compared with the approximately 710-donor mean, donors in an Asian-associated ancestry cluster had fewer N-insertions in productive TCRs, according to a later genetic analysis. A group of highly shared sequence variants was considered likely to be a technical artifact of the sequencing pipeline. Because HLA typing was missing for some donors at each locus, association tests included only the typed subset. Sequencing depth was assumed to be roughly uniform across donors in the presence/absence analyses, though that assumption may not hold. According to a later analysis, parvovirus B19, influenza, CMV and Epstein-Barr virus appeared linked to several top co-occurrence clusters. The cohort was sequenced for TCR beta chains only, and without alpha or paired-chain data the features that could be detected were limited. V-gene and J-gene trimming of TCR beta chains was associated with a missense DCLRE1C variant in a later genetic analysis, and the association was replicated in an independent cohort. The authors suggested that the approach could potentially be generalized to other disease states and immunological phenotypes. In a later analysis, TCR association rates were found to vary across HLA loci, with the most associated TCRs seen for DRB1 alleles and the fewest for HLA-C alleles. In a later analysis, most CMV-associated TCR beta chains were found to appear HLA-restricted, with HLA associations seemingly driven largely by CMV exposure. The classifier was reported to diagnose cytomegalovirus status with high specificity and sensitivity in both the original and validation cohorts. Because the 87-base-pair reads could not distinguish some IMGT-functional V segments, including TRBV6-2 and TRBV6-3, those segments were excluded. Because counts were too low, more than 15 rarely observed V segments, including chromosome 9 orphons, were excluded from the earlier analysis of some 540 of the donors. When HLA alleles, especially DR and DQ, strongly co-occurred, attributing TCR associations to individual alleles was difficult. Linkage disequilibrium might explain the correlated functional status among segregating V segments, but an unknown experimental factor could not be ruled out.

The cohort was made up of 500 to 800 healthy bone marrow donors. Cohort members were all nominally healthy when sampled, although unrecorded immune exposures were likely present. The donor tested CMV seropositive, placing the donor among the 310 or so seropositive members of the cohort. Each donor provided a peripheral blood sample, and peripheral blood mononuclear cells were used for TCR beta sequencing. The Qiagen DNeasy Blood Extraction Kit was used to extract genomic DNA from the blood cell samples. The receptor library was made with the immunoSEQ multiplex PCR assay. A mixture of 60 forward primers for TCR Vbeta segments and 13 reverse primers for TCR Jbeta segments was used in the multiplex PCR. A multiplex PCR assay on genomic DNA amplified the CDR3 region of rearranged TCR beta genes. Amplified TCR beta libraries were sequenced as 87-base-pair reads on the Illumina HiSeq System. Turning to the authors' computational methods: A later analysis tallied tens of millions of unique TCR beta chains across the 666 repertoires, and approximately 9.9 million of those chains were shared by two or more donors. To remove PCR and sequencing errors, raw reads were error-corrected and collapsed into unique sequences using a nearest-neighbor algorithm that merged closely related sequences. CDR3 sequences were aligned to IMGT reference sequences to assign V, D and J gene segments. For a sequence to be retained, a match of at least six nucleotides to both a V gene segment and a J gene segment was required. A rearrangement was called productive if the CDR3 had no stop codons and remained in frame with V and J, and every other rearrangement was called non-productive. Following IMGT convention, CDR3 was defined as the stretch from the second conserved V-encoded cysteine to the conserved J-encoded phenylalanine. In an earlier analysis of roughly 580 of the donors, sequences lacking an unambiguous match to a single V gene segment were excluded. An earlier analysis of just under 600 of the donors called V segments functional above 56.7% productive rearrangements and segregating when the between-donor standard deviation exceeded 5%. A statistical classification framework was built for diagnosing cytomegalovirus status from the catalog of TCR beta chain sequences. In a later analysis, V and J genes were assigned by comparing TCR nucleotide sequences against IMGT/GENE-DB human TR gene sequences. In a later analysis, CDR3 sequences and most-parsimonious VDJ recombination scenarios were assigned using the TCRdist pipeline. In a later analysis, each TCR beta chain was defined by its CDR3 amino acid sequence together with its V-gene family, and reads without a unique V-gene family were excluded. In a later analysis, 450 to 600 highly shared, low-generation-probability nucleotide sequences were removed to address suspected cross-contamination and a sequencing artifact. In a later analysis, a clonal expansion index for each public chain was calculated from normalized within-repertoire ranks of inferred template counts. Generation probabilities in a later analysis came from a VDJ recombination model fitted to out-of-frame rearrangements, and those results were checked against IGoR. In a later analysis, hypergeometric tests were used to score TCR-TCR, TCR-HLA and TCR-CMV co-occurrence, with a repertoire-size bias correction applied to TCR pairs. False discovery rates were estimated in a later analysis by permuting HLA or CMV assignments 20 times. A later analysis grouped co-occurring TCRs with DBSCAN, adding TCRdist sequence similarity when clustering within HLA-allele-positive subsets. For co-occurrence clustering, repertoires with fewer than 30,000 or more than 120,000 public chains were excluded, along with four or five repertoires with anomalous nucleotide sharing. Held by TCRdb, this immuneACCESS table contains in-frame sequences only and omits some clones. Under half of the omission traces to an unresolved V gene where checked; the cause of the rest is unknown. That table supplies the V and J calls and clone size; D and trimming were determined from the DNA. Within this sample are 140,000 to 150,000 clones, with about three quarters of them counted one time only. The ten largest clones capture around 3% of the sample.

CDR1 and CDR2, looked up from the germline V gene, are MNHNS and SASEGT. Cut back by 6 bases and 4 bases, the V and J ends lie 15 bases apart. The CDR3 contains 14 residues, cysteine and phenylalanine counted. Of all the DNA, just the CDR3 is kept, 42 bases in frame from base 1. In this sample, this clone turned up once. Its antigen remains undetermined. Base quality data are lacking; no much larger clone is found one base away. Source material: PBMCs. The origin of this receptor is a man in his forties or fifties in good health and CMV-seropositive. Recombination linked TRBV6-1 to TRBJ2-5; a tentative D match to TRBD2 spans 7 bases. The CDR3 protein is CASSPGRGRETQYF. The DNA is TGTGCCAGCAGCCCGGGGAGGGGGAGAGAGACCCAGTACTTC.